The present entry profiles one TCR beta chain with its context. No cognate antigen has been identified for it. Base qualities are missing; no much larger clone stands one base away. Preparation of the library involved 5' RACE. Instrument on record: Illumina HiSeq 2500. A second PCR of about 7 to 12 cycles was run with a J-beta primer mix and a sample-barcoded 5' primer. A unique molecular identifier was introduced onto each TCR beta cDNA molecule by a template-switch 5' adaptor carrying 12 random nucleotides. Each sample yielded at least 2.5 million CDR3-containing paired-end reads. The Mint cDNA synthesis kit, primed by a TRBC-specific oligonucleotide, was used to synthesize first-strand cDNA from all RNA. Following uracil-DNA glycosylase treatment, a first 18-cycle PCR with universal primers M1SS and BC2_uni_R was performed on all cDNA. As for the authors' bioinformatics: Normalization of each sample was performed by random selection of 1 million high-quality reads, each carrying a distinct molecular identifier. Instead of being binned into consensus sequences, reads that shared molecular identifiers were thrown out. MiTCR, set to a Q25 quality threshold and the strictest error-elimination algorithm, was used for CDR3 identification, clonotype clustering and error correction. A nonparametric unseen species model using Euler transformation provided a lower-bound estimate of total TCR beta diversity. TCRdb passed the public sequencing reads through fastp at Q25 and MiXCR, retaining productive beta sequences. Every CDR3 protein is listed once, alongside the most common genes and DNA of its rows. TCRdb, rather than the study authors, made the V and J calls. The sample contains 850,000 to 1,300,000 distinct CDR3 sequences, 45% of them found a single time. Over 15% of the sample belongs to the ten largest clones.

From the cysteine through the phenylalanine, the CDR3 covers 14 amino acids. Only the CDR3 part of the read is kept: 42 bases, read in frame from the first base. From V the trimming removes 7 bases and from J it removes 5 bases, while the gene matches leave 8 bases of the junction unaccounted for. Via the germline V gene, CDR1 is SNHLY and CDR2 FYNNEI. Donors were 39 systemically healthy Caucasian individuals from Russia aged roughly 6 to 100 years. Each donor gave 8 to 10 milliliters of peripheral blood, drawn into EDTA-treated Vacutainer tubes. Ficoll-Paque density-gradient centrifugation was used to isolate PBMCs, with at least 6.5 million per sample. Trizol reagent was used to extract total RNA from PBMCs, with at least 5 micrograms per sample. For every donor, an aliquot of PBMCs went through flow cytometry to measure the percentages of naive CD45RAhigh/CD27high T cells. This entry comes from a study of blood T cells in healthy people across ages (dated by TCRdb to the mid-2010s). Some background on the complete study: In model experiments, template switching captured about one uniquely barcoded TCR beta cDNA molecule for every two T cells. Age-related changes in TCR beta repertoire diversity were measured in the study by deep sequencing normalized with unique cDNA molecular identifiers. The donors were split into four age groups: young (average 16 years), middle-aged (about 40), aged (roughly 60) and long-lived (roughly 86). To avoid experimental bias, donors of different ages were distributed randomly across sequencing lanes. For two donors (one aged 18 to 29 and one aged 80 or older), the study analyzed two additional independent replicas of 1 million unique cDNA reads from the same blood draw. Overall study results and their limits: Observed TCR beta diversity per million T cells fell roughly linearly with age, and a significant reduction was already apparent by age around 40. Estimates of total diversity based on one million sequenced T cells were regarded as lower bounds and as underestimates. Observed TCR beta diversity correlated strongly with the percentage of naive T cells measured by flow cytometry. The CMV infection status of donors was not known, potentially confounding age-related changes in expanded clonotypes. The long-lived group showed more naive CD4+ T cells, fewer expanded clones and increased TCR diversity than the aged group, suggesting age selection. Since profiling was done on bulk unsorted PBMCs, naive and antigen-experienced compartments could not be conclusively compared.

Sequenced: blood. This sequence was found in an older woman in good health. This chain is built from TRBV2 and TRBJ2-3; 8 middle bases align to TRBD1. The DNA reads as follows: TGTGCCAGCACCTTGGACAGGGCGAAAGATACGCAGTATTTT. It specifies CASTLDRAKDTQYF.